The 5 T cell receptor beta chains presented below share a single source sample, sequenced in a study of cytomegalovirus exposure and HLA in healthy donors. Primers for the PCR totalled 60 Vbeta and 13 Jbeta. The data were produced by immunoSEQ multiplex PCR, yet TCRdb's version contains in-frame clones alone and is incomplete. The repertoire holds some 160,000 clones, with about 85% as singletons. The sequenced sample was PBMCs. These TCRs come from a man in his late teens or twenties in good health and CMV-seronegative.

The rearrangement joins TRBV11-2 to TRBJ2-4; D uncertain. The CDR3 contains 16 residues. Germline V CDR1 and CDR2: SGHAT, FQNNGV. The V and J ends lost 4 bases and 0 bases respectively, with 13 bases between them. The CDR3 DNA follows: TGTGCCAGCAGCTCAGGCAAACTCCTAGCCAAAAACATTCAGTACTTC. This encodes CASSSGKLLAKNIQYF.

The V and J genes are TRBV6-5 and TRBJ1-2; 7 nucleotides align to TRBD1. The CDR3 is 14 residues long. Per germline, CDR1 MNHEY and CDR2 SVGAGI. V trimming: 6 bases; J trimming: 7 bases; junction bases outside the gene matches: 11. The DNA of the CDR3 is TGTGCCAGCAGGTCACCGGGACAGTTCTCTGGCTACACCTTC. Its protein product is CASRSPGQFSGYTF.

The CDR3: CASSDPANYGYTF. CDR3 bases: TGTGCCAGCAGCGACCCAGCTAACTATGGCTACACCTTC. The chain recombines TRBV9 with TRBJ1-2; D uncertain. This CDR3 has 13 residues. V lost 3 bases and J lost 0, with 6 bases in between. Germline V gene sequence: CDR1 SGDLS, CDR2 YYNGEE.

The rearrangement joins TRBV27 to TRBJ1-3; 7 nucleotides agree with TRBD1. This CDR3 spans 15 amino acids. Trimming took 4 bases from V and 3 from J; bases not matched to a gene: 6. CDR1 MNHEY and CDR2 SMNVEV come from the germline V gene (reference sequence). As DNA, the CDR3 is TGTGCCAGCAGTTGGCGACAGGGTGGTGGAAACACCATATATTTT. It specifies CASSWRQGGGNTIYF.

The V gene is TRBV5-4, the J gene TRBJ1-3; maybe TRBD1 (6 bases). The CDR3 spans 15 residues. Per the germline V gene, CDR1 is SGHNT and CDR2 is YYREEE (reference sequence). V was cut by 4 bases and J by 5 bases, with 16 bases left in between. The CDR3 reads CASSLGGASRNTIYF. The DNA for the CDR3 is TGTGCCAGCAGCCTTGGGGGGGCCAGTAGAAACACCATATATTTT.